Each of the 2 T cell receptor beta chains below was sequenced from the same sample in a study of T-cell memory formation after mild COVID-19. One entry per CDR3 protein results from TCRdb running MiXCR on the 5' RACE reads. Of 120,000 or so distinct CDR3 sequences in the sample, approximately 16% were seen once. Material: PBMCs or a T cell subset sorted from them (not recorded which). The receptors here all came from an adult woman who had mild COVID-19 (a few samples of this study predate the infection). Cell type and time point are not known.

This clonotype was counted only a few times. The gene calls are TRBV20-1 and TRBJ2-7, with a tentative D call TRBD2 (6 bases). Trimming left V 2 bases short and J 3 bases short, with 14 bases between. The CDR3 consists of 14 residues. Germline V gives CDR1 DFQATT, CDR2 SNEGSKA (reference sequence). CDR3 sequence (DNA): TGCAGTGCTAGATTGGGGGGAGATGGCTACGAGCAGTACTTC. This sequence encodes CSARLGGDGYEQYF.

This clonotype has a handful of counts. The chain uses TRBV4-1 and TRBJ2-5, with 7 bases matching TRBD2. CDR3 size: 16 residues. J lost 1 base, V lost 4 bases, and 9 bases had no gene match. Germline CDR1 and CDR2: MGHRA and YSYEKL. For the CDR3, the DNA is TGCGCCAGCAGCCCGCGGGGGAATGCTTTCCAAGAGACCCAGTACTTC. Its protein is CASSPRGNAFQETQYF.